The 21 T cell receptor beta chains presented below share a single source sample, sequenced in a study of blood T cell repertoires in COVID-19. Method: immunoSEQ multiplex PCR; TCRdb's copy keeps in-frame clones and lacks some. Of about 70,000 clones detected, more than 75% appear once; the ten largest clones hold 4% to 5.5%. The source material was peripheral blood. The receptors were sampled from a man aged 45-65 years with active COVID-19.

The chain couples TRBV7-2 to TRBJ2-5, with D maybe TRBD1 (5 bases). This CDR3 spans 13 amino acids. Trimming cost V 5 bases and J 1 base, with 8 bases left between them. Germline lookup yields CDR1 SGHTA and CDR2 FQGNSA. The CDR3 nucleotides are TGTGCCAGCAGCCCAGGGCCCCAAGAGACCCAGTACTTC. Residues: CASSPGPQETQYF.

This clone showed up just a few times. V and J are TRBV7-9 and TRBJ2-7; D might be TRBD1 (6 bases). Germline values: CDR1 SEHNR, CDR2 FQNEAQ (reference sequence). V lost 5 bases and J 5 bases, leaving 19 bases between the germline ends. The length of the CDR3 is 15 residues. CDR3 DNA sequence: TGTGCCAGCAGCCCCCCGGGACAACTCTTTCACGAGCAGTACTTC. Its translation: CASSPPGQLFHEQYF. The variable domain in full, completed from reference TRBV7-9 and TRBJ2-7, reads DTGVSQNPRHKITKRGQNVTFRCDPISEHNRLYWYRQTLGQGPEFLTYFQNEAQLEKSRLLSDRFSAERPKGSFSTLEIQRTEQGDSAMYLCASSPPGQLFHEQYFGPGTRLTVT.

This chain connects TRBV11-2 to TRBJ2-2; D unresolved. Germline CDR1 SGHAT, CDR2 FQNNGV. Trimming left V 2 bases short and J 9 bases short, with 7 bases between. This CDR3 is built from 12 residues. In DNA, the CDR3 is TGTGCCAGCAGCTTACGGGTGTGGGAGCTGTTTTTT. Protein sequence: CASSLRVWELFF.

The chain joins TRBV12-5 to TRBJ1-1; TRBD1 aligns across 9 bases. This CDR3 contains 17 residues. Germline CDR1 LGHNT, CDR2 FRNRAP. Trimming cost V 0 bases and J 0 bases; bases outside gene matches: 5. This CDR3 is CASGLVRRTGVNTEAFF. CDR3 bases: TGTGCTAGTGGTTTGGTACGAAGGACAGGGGTGAACACTGAAGCTTTCTTT.

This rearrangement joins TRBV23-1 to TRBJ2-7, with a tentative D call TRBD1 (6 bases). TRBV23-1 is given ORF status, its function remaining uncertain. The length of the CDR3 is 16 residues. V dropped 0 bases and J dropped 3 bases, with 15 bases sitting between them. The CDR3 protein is CASSQSKRQVNYEQYF. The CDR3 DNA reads TGCGCCAGCAGTCAATCGAAGAGACAGGTGAACTACGAGCAGTACTTC.

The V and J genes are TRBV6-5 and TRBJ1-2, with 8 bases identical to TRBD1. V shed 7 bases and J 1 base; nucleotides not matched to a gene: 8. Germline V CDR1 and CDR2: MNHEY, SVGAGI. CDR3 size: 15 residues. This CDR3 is CASTRQGAVNYGYTF. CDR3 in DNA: TGTGCCAGCACCCGGCAGGGGGCCGTTAACTATGGCTACACCTTC.

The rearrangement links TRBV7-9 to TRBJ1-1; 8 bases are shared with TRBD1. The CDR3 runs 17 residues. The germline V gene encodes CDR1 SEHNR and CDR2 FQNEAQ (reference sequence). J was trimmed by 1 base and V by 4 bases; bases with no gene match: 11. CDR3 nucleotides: TGTGCCAGCAGCTCAAAAAGATATCAGGGGGCGAACACTGAAGCTTTCTTT. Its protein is CASSSKRYQGANTEAFF.

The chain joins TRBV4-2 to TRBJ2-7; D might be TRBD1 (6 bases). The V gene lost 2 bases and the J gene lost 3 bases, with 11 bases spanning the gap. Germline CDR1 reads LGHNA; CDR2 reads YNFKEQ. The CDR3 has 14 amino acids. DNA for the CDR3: TGTGCCAGCAGCCAAACAGAGGGGGTCTACGAGCAGTACTTC. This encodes CASSQTEGVYEQYF.

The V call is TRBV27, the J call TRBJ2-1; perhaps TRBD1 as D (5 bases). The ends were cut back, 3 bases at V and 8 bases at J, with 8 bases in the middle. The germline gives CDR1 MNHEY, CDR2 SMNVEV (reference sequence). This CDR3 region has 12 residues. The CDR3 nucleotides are TGTGCCAGCAGTTTTAGGGGTTATGAGCAGTTCTTC. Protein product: CASSFRGYEQFF.

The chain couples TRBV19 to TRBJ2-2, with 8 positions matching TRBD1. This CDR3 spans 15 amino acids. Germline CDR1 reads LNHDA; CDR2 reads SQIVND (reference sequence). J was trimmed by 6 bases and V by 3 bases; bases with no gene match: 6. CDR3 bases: TGTGCCAGTAGTATCCAGGGGGCGAGGTCCGGGGAGCTGTTTTTT. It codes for CASSIQGARSGELFF.

The CDR3 loop reads CSASLRFSGVGNIQYF. The DNA for the CDR3 is TGCAGTGCTAGTCTAAGGTTTAGCGGGGTAGGAAACATTCAGTACTTC. This chain connects TRBV20-1 to TRBJ2-4; 8 bases are a match to TRBD2. The germline V gene has CDR1 DFQATT and CDR2 SNEGSKA (reference sequence). This CDR3 has 16 residues. The V gene end was trimmed by 3 bases and the J gene end by 6 bases; junction bases not matched to a gene: 13.

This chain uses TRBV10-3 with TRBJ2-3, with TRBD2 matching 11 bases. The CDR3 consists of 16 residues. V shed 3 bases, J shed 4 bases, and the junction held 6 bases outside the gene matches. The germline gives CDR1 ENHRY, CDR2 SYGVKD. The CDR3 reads CAISEGGSGRADTQYF. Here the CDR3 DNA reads TGTGCCATCAGTGAAGGGGGTAGCGGGAGGGCAGATACGCAGTATTTT.

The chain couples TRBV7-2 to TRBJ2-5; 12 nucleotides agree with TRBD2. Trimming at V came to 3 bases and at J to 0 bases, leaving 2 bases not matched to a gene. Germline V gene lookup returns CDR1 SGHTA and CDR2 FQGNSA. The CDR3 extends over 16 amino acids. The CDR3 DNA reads TGTGCCAGCAGCTTCCTAGCGGGAGGGAACCAAGAGACCCAGTACTTC. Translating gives CASSFLAGGNQETQYF.

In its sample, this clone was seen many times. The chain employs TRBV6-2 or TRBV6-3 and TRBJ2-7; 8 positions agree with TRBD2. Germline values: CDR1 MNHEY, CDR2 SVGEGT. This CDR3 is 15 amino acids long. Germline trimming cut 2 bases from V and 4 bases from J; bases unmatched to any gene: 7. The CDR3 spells CASSYTPGGDYEQYF. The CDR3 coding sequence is TGTGCCAGCAGTTACACGCCCGGGGGGGATTACGAGCAGTACTTC.

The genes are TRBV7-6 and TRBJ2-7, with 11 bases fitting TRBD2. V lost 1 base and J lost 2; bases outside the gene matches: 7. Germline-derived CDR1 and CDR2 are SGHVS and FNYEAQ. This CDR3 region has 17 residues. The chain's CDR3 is CASSLGPGLAETYEQYF. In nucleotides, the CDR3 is TGTGCCAGCAGCTTAGGCCCGGGACTAGCGGAAACCTACGAGCAGTACTTC.

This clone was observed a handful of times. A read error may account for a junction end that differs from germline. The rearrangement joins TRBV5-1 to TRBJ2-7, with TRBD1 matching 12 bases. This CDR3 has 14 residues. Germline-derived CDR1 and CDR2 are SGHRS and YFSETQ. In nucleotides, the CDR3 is TGCGCCAGCAGCTTAACCGGGACAGGGGGCGAAAGGCACTTC. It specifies CASSLTGTGGERHF.

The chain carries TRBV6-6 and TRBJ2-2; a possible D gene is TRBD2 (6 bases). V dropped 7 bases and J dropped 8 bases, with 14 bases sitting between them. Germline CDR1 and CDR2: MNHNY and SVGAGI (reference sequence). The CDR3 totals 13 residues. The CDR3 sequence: CASTPASVGELFF. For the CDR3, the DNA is TGTGCCAGCACCCCAGCTAGCGTAGGGGAGCTGTTTTTT.

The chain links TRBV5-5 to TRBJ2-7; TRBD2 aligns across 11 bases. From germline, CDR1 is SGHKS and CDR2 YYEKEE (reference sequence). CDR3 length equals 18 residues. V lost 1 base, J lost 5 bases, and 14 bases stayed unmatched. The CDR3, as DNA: TGTGCCAGCAGCTTGACGTTTCGGGAGATAGCGGGAGGGCACGAGCAGTACTTC. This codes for CASSLTFREIAGGHEQYF. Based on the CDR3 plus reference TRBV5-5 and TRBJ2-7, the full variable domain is DAGVTQSPTHLIKTRGQQVTLRCSPISGHKSVSWYQQVLGQGPQFIFQYYEKEERGRGNFPDRFSARQFPNYSSELNVNALLLGDSALYLCASSLTFREIAGGHEQYFGPGTRLTVT.

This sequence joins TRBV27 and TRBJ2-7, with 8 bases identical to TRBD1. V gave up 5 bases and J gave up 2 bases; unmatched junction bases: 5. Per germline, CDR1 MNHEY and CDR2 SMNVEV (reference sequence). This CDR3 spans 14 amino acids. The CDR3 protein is CASSLDRGPYEQYF. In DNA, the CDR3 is TGTGCCAGCAGTCTAGACAGGGGCCCCTACGAGCAGTACTTC.

The chain's CDR3 is CASRVAEQPQHF. In DNA form, the CDR3 reads TGTGCCAGTAGAGTAGCGGAACAGCCCCAGCATTTT. The chain recombines TRBV19 with TRBJ1-5; no reliable D call. CDR1 and CDR2 from the germline V gene are LNHDA and SQIVND (reference sequence). The CDR3 runs to 12 residues. Trimming removed 6 bases from V and 7 bases from J, with 10 bases in between.

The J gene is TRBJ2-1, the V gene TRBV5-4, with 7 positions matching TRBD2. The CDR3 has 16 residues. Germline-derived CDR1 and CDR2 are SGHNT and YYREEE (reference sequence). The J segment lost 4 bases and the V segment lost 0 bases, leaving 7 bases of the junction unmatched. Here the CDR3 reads CASSLAGLAAYNEQFF. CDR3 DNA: TGTGCCAGCAGCTTGGCAGGCCTAGCGGCGTACAATGAGCAGTTCTTC.